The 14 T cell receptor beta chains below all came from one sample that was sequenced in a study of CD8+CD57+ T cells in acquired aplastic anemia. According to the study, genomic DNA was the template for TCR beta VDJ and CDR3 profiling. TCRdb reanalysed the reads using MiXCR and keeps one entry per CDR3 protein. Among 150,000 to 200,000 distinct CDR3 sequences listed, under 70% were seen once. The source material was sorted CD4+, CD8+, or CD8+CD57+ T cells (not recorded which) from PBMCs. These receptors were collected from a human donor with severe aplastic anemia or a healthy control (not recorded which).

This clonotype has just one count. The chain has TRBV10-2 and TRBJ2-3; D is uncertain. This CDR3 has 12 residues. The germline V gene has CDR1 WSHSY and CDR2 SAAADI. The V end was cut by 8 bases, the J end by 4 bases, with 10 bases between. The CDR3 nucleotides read TGCGCCAGCTCTAGAGGAGCAGATACGCAGTATTTT. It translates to CASSRGADTQYF.

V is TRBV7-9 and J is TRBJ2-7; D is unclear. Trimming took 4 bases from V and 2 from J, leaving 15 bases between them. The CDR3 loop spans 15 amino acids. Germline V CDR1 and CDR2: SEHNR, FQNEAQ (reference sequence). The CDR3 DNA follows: TGTGCCAGCAGCTCAGGCCCAGGATGGACCTACGAGCAGTACTTC. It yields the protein CASSSGPGWTYEQYF.

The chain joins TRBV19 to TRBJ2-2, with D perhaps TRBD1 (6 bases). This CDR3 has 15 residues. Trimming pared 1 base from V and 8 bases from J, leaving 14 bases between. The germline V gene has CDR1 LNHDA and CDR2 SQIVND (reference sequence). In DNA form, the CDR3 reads TGTGCCAGTAGTATAGTGGGACATGAGAGGGGGGAGCTGTTTTTT. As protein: CASSIVGHERGELFF. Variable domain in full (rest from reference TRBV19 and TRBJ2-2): DGGITQSPKYLFRKEGQNVTLSCEQNLNHDAMYWYRQDPGQGLRLIYYSQIVNDFQKGDIAEGYSVSREKKESFPLTVTSAQKNPTAFYLCASSIVGHERGELFFGEGSRLTVL.

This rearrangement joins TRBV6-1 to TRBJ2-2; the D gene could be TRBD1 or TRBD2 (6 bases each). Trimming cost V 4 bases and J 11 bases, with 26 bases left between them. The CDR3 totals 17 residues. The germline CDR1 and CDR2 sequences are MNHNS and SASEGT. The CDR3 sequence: CASSVPFGSGDSGELFF. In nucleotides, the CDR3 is TGTGCCAGCAGTGTCCCGTTTGGGTCAGGGGACTCGGGAGAGCTGTTTTTT.

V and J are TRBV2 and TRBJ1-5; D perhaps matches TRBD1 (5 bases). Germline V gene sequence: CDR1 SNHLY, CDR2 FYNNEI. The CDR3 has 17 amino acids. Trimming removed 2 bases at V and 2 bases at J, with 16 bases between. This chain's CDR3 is CASSERELGVGNQPQHF. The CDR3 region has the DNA TGTGCCAGCAGTGAAAGGGAGTTGGGGGTTGGCAATCAGCCCCAGCATTTT.

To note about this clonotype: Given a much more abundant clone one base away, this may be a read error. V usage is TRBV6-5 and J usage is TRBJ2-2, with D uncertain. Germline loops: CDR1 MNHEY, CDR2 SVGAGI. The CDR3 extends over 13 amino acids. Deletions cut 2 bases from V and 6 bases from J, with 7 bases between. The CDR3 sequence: CASSYIVSGELFF. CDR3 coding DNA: TGTGCCAGCAGTTACATCGTCTCCGGGGAGCTGTTTTTT.

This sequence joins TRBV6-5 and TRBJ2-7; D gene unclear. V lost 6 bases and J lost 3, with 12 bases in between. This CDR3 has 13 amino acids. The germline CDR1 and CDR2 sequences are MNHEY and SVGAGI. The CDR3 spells CASSIGLHYEQYF. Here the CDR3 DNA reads TGTGCCAGCAGCATCGGGCTCCACTACGAGCAGTACTTC.

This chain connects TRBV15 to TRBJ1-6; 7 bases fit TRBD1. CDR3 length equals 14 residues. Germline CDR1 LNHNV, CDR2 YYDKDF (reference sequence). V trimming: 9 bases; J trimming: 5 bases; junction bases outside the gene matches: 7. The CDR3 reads CATARQGHNSPLHF. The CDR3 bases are TGTGCCACAGCCAGACAGGGACATAATTCACCCCTCCACTTT.

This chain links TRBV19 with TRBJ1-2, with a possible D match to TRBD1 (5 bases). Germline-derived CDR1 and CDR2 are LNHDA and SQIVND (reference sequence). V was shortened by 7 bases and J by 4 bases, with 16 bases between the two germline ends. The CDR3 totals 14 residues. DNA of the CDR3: TGTGCCAGTAAGGCCCAGGGTTTTGGCTATGGCTACACCTTC. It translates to CASKAQGFGYGYTF.

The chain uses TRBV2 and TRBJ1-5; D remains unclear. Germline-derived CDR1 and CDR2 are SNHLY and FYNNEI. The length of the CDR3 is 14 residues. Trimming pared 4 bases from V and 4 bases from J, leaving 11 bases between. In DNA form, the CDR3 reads TGTGCCAGCAGTGGGTCATTAGCTAATCAGCCCCAGCATTTT. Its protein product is CASSGSLANQPQHF.

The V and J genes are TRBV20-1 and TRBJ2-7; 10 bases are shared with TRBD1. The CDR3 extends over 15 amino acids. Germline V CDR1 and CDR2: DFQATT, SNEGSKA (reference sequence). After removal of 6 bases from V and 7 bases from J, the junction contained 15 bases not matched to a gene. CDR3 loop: CSASRGGTGVREQYF. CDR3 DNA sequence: TGCAGTGCAAGCCGGGGCGGGACAGGGGTTAGGGAGCAGTACTTC.

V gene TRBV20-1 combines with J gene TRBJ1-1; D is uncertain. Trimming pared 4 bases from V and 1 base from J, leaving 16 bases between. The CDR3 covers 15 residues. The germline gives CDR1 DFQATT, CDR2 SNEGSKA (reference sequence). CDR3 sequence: CSATNMETGNTEAFF. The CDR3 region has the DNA TGCAGTGCTACGAACATGGAAACGGGGAACACTGAAGCTTTCTTT.

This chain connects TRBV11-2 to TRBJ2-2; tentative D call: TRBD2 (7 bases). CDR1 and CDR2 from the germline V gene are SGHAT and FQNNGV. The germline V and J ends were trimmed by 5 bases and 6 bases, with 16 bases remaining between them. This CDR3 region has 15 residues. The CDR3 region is CASSTKGGGSGELFF. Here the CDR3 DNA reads TGTGCCAGCAGCACCAAAGGGGGGGGCTCCGGGGAGCTGTTTTTT. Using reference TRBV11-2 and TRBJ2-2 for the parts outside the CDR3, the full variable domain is EAGVAQSPRYKIIEKRQSVAFWCNPISGHATLYWYQQILGQGPKLLIQFQNNGVVDDSQLPKDRFSAERLKGVDSTLKIQPAKLEDSAVYLCASSTKGGGSGELFFGEGSRLTVL.

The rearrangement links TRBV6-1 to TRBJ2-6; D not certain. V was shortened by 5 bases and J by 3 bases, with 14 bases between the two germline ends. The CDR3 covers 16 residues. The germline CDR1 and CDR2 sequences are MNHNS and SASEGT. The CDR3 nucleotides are TGTGCCAGCAGTTACTCGGTAGGGATTGGGGCCAACGTCCTGACTTTC. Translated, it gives CASSYSVGIGANVLTF.